Below are 31 T cell receptor beta chains sequenced from a single sample in a study of blood T cell repertoires in COVID-19. Measured with immunoSEQ multiplex PCR; TCRdb has only the in-frame clones, and not every one. Among some 400,000 clones listed, about nine tenths were seen once. The sample comprised PBMCs or T cells enriched from blood (not recorded which). Source of these receptors: a middle-aged woman who had been exposed to COVID-19.

The V call is TRBV5-1, the J call TRBJ1-1; 9 bases match TRBD1. With V trimmed by 5 bases and J by 3 bases, 11 bases remained unmatched. Germline CDR1 SGHRS, CDR2 YFSETQ. CDR3 length: 16 amino acids. The CDR3 here is CASSRTGAGFDTEAFF. CDR3 in DNA: TGCGCCAGCAGTCGGACAGGGGCGGGATTTGACACTGAAGCTTTCTTT.

This chain joins TRBV7-8 and TRBJ1-1; 8 nucleotides match TRBD1. The CDR3 runs to 15 residues. Germline V lookup: CDR1 SGHVS, CDR2 FQNEAQ. V was pared by 2 bases and J by 3 bases, with 5 bases of the junction left unmatched. CDR3 sequence (DNA): TGTGCCAGCAGCTTAACTCCGACAGGGGACACTGAAGCTTTCTTT. This sequence encodes CASSLTPTGDTEAFF.

The genes are TRBV2 and TRBJ2-5, with TRBD2 identical over 8 bases. Germline CDR1 SNHLY, CDR2 FYNNEI. The CDR3 runs to 15 residues. Losses at the gene ends were 8 bases for V and 2 bases for J; bases not matched to a gene: 10. As DNA, the CDR3 is TGTGCCAGCGACCTCGGGGGGACTAGTCAAGAGACCCAGTACTTC. It is translated as CASDLGGTSQETQYF.

The chain is built from TRBV7-8 and TRBJ2-3; 8 bases are a match to TRBD2. V was pared by 6 bases and J by 5 bases, with 13 bases of the junction left unmatched. CDR1 SGHVS and CDR2 FQNEAQ come from the germline V gene. This CDR3 has 16 amino acids. CDR3 protein: CASRPPGRAGGDTQYF. The CDR3 region has the DNA TGTGCCAGCAGACCCCCAGGCAGGGCGGGGGGAGATACGCAGTATTTT.

The chain's CDR3 is CASRRTEQYQPQHF. CDR3 coding DNA: TGTGCCAGCAGGCGGACAGAACAGTATCAGCCCCAGCATTTT. The genes are TRBV27 and TRBJ1-5, with a weak D call TRBD1 (6 bases). The V and J ends lost 6 bases and 5 bases respectively, with 14 bases between them. CDR1 and CDR2 from the germline V gene are MNHEY and SMNVEV (reference sequence). The CDR3 runs 14 residues.

This clone was counted between two and nine times. Other DNA sequences from this sample encode an identical CDR3 as well. V is TRBV27 and J is TRBJ1-5; TRBD1 is a possible D gene (5 bases). This CDR3 comprises 13 residues. V was shortened by 3 bases and J by 7 bases, with 10 bases between the two germline ends. The germline CDR1 and CDR2 sequences are MNHEY and SMNVEV (reference sequence). The CDR3 is CASSFGGGQPQHF. The CDR3 DNA reads TGTGCCAGCAGTTTTGGGGGGGGACAGCCCCAGCATTTT.

A single count supports this clone. The V call is TRBV3-1 (or the pseudogene TRBV3-2), the J call TRBJ1-3, with D uncertain. The CDR3 extends over 16 amino acids. V was cut by 0 bases and J by 2 bases, with 11 bases left in between. Germline V gene data show CDR1 as LGHDT and CDR2 as YNNKEL (reference sequence). CDR3 region: CASSQERANPGNTIYF. The CDR3 bases are TGTGCCAGCAGCCAAGAGAGGGCCAACCCTGGAAACACCATATATTTT.

The chain has TRBV7-8 and TRBJ1-2, with D possibly matching TRBD1 (5 bases). There are 14 residues in the CDR3. Germline V gene lookup returns CDR1 SGHVS and CDR2 FQNEAQ. V lost 1 base and J lost 6, with 12 bases in between. Here the CDR3 DNA reads TGTGCCAGCAGCTTAGGGCTGGGAGGGGATGGCTACACCTTC. Encoded protein: CASSLGLGGDGYTF.

The chain joins TRBV7-2 to TRBJ2-1; D is unresolved. The V end lost 2 bases, the J end lost 2 bases, and 10 bases lay between the germline ends. Germline values: CDR1 SGHTA, CDR2 FQGNSA. This CDR3 spans 15 amino acids. The CDR3 reads CASSLTSAPYNEQFF. The DNA of the CDR3 is TGTGCCAGCAGCTTAACATCTGCCCCCTACAATGAGCAGTTCTTC.

This clone was counted only a few times. The chain recombines TRBV5-1 with TRBJ1-2, with 8 bases fitting TRBD1. The ends lost 0 bases at V and 6 bases at J; junction bases unmatched: 4. From germline, CDR1 is SGHRS and CDR2 YFSETQ. CDR3 length equals 14 residues. CDR3 in DNA: TGCGCCAGCAGCTTGGACGGGACAGGTGATGGCTACACCTTC. It encodes CASSLDGTGDGYTF.

This chain joins TRBV5-1 and TRBJ2-4, with 9 bases lining up with TRBD1. Germline loops: CDR1 SGHRS, CDR2 YFSETQ. The ends lost 4 bases at V and 3 bases at J; junction bases unmatched: 5. The CDR3 length is 15 residues. CDR3 sequence reads: CASSNMDRGKNIQYF. CDR3 DNA: TGCGCCAGCAGCAACATGGACAGGGGCAAAAACATTCAGTACTTC.

The chain has TRBV6-5 and TRBJ1-2; 10 bases align to TRBD1. Germline-derived CDR1 and CDR2 are MNHEY and SVGAGI. CDR3 length equals 12 residues. V dropped 6 bases and J dropped 8; count of bases not matched to a gene: 3. Written as DNA, the CDR3 is TGTGCCAGCAGGACAGGGGGCGAGGGCTACACCTTC. It translates to CASRTGGEGYTF.

The rearrangement uses TRBV14 and TRBJ2-2; D is perhaps TRBD1 (5 bases). V was pared by 6 bases and J by 4 bases, with 9 bases between. CDR1 and CDR2 (germline): SGHDN, FVKESK. This CDR3 has 13 residues. CDR3 in DNA: TGTGCCAGCAGTCAGGACATCACCGGGGAGCTGTTTTTT. Translated, it gives CASSQDITGELFF.

This chain connects TRBV11-2 to TRBJ2-3, with a weak D call TRBD1 (6 bases). V was clipped by 6 bases and J by 2 bases, with 18 bases between them. Germline values: CDR1 SGHAT, CDR2 FQNNGV. The CDR3 has 16 amino acids. CDR3 sequence reads: CASRYREGVTTDTQYF. Written as DNA, the CDR3 is TGTGCCAGCAGGTACAGGGAAGGGGTAACCACAGATACGCAGTATTTT.

This clone was recorded only once. This rearrangement joins TRBV24-1 to TRBJ2-2, with 7 bases fitting TRBD2. J lost 3 bases, V lost 5 bases, and 5 bases had no gene match. The germline V gene encodes CDR1 KGHDR and CDR2 SFDVKD. There are 15 residues in the CDR3. The CDR3 nucleotides read TGTGCCACCAGTGGGGGGGGAAAGGACACCGGGGAGCTGTTTTTT. Translating gives CATSGGGKDTGELFF.

The gene calls are TRBV19 and TRBJ1-2; tentatively, D is TRBD1 (5 bases). Trimming stripped 3 bases from V and 7 bases from J, with 15 bases between. The CDR3 consists of 14 residues. Germline V gene data show CDR1 as LNHDA and CDR2 as SQIVND (reference sequence). CDR3 region: CASSMAGTSVGYTF. CDR3 in DNA: TGTGCCAGTAGTATGGCAGGGACTTCGGTTGGCTACACCTTC.

V usage is TRBV6-5 and J usage is TRBJ1-2; TRBD1 agrees at 7 bases. The CDR3 runs 13 residues. J was trimmed by 8 bases and V by 3 bases; bases with no gene match: 6. Germline V lookup: CDR1 MNHEY, CDR2 SVGAGI. CDR3 in amino acids: CASSYDREEGYTF. CDR3 coding DNA: TGTGCCAGCAGTTATGACAGGGAAGAAGGCTACACCTTC.

CDR3 nucleotides: TGTGCCAGCAGCATTGCACAGGCTATAAATCAGCCCCAGCATTTT. This translates into CASSIAQAINQPQHF. The rearrangement joins TRBV21-1 to TRBJ1-5; the DNA was not used to check the table's D call, TRBD1. TRBV21-1 is an annotated pseudogene. The CDR3 length is 15 residues.

This sequence joins TRBV27 and TRBJ1-5; 9 bases are a match to TRBD1. Trimming took 0 bases from V and 10 from J; bases not matched to a gene: 7. The CDR3 runs to 15 residues. Germline CDR1 reads MNHEY; CDR2 reads SMNVEV (reference sequence). The CDR3 sequence is CASSLSGDREVPQHF. In DNA form, the CDR3 reads TGTGCCAGCAGTTTATCGGGGGACAGGGAGGTTCCCCAGCATTTT.

The rearrangement joins TRBV6-2 or TRBV6-3 to TRBJ2-2; 8 bases match TRBD2. J gave up 2 bases and V 6 bases, and 17 bases lay outside the gene matches. CDR1 is MNHEY and CDR2 is SVGEGT in the germline V gene. This CDR3 comprises 19 residues. The CDR3 reads CASSPSREGSWGNTGELFF. CDR3 coding DNA: TGTGCCAGCAGCCCTTCACGGGAGGGATCGTGGGGAAACACCGGGGAGCTGTTTTTT.

This clone was detected only once. The rearrangement joins TRBV6-4 to TRBJ1-2, with TRBD1 matching over 11 bases. The CDR3 sequence is 17 residues long. Germline loops: CDR1 MRHNA, CDR2 SNTAGT. V shed 3 bases and J 2 bases; nucleotides not matched to a gene: 8. The CDR3 reads CASSESPDRGQNYGYTF. CDR3 in DNA: TGTGCCAGCAGTGAATCCCCGGACAGGGGGCAAAACTATGGCTACACCTTC.

This clone was recorded a few times. The J gene is TRBJ1-3, the V gene TRBV7-3; D unclear. The CDR3 spans 13 residues. Trimming removed 5 bases at V and 0 bases at J, with 5 bases between. Per the germline V gene, CDR1 is SGHTA and CDR2 is FQGTGA. The CDR3 loop is CASSPDSGNTIYF. CDR3 bases: TGTGCCAGCAGCCCAGACTCTGGAAACACCATATATTTT.

The rearrangement joins TRBV13 to TRBJ1-2; no definite D call. V gave up 4 bases and J gave up 3 bases, with 15 bases separating them. This CDR3 comprises 15 residues. Germline CDR1 PRHDT, CDR2 FYEKMQ (reference sequence). CDR3 residues: CASSYDRALDYGYTF. DNA for the CDR3: TGTGCCAGCAGCTATGATCGTGCCCTAGACTATGGCTACACCTTC.

This clone is a singleton in its sample. V usage is TRBV7-9 and J usage is TRBJ1-5; 8 bases fit TRBD1. J was trimmed by 2 bases and V by 10 bases; bases with no gene match: 10. This CDR3 is built from 15 residues. Germline CDR1 reads SEHNR; CDR2 reads FQNEAQ (reference sequence). The CDR3 protein is CATRPDREGNQPQHF. The CDR3 nucleotides are TGTGCCACCCGTCCGGACAGGGAGGGCAATCAGCCCCAGCATTTT.

The V gene is TRBV18, the J gene TRBJ2-5; 8 positions match TRBD1. V lost 2 bases and J lost 5; bases outside the gene matches: 7. The length of the CDR3 is 15 residues. Germline CDR1 is KGHSH and CDR2 is LQKENI. The CDR3 DNA sequence: TGTGCCAGCTCACCATCCCCAGGGGGCGCGGAGACCCAGTACTTC. Translated, it gives CASSPSPGGAETQYF.

V usage is TRBV11-3 and J usage is TRBJ1-1; D gene ambiguous. Between the trimmed V and J ends, which lost 5 bases and 6 bases, there was a span of 13 bases. Germline V gene data show CDR1 as SGHNT and CDR2 as YENEEA. The CDR3 is made up of 13 amino acids. CDR3 residues: CASSLLQVAEAFF. CDR3 nucleotides: TGTGCCAGCAGCCTTCTTCAGGTCGCTGAAGCTTTCTTT.

This clone appeared a single time. The chain recombines TRBV7-3 with TRBJ2-3, with TRBD2 identical over 7 bases. This CDR3 region has 17 residues. Trimming at V came to 3 bases and at J to 0 bases, leaving 9 bases not matched to a gene. Germline V gives CDR1 SGHTA, CDR2 FQGTGA. CDR3: CASSLRPSGPSTDTQYF. Here the CDR3 DNA reads TGTGCCAGCAGCTTGAGGCCTAGCGGTCCTAGCACAGATACGCAGTATTTT.

J is TRBJ2-6 and V is TRBV7-9, with a tentative D call TRBD1 (6 bases). Germline V lookup: CDR1 SEHNR, CDR2 FQNEAQ (reference sequence). V was cut by 7 bases and J by 3 bases, with 16 bases left in between. The CDR3 is 16 amino acids. Written as DNA, the CDR3 is TGTGCCAGCAACCGGAGAGAGGGGGTTGGGGCCAACGTCCTGACTTTC. Translated: CASNRREGVGANVLTF.

The chain links TRBV9 to TRBJ2-3; a weak D match, TRBD1 (5 bases). This CDR3 contains 15 residues. Germline CDR1 reads SGDLS; CDR2 reads YYNGEE. Trimming pared 2 bases from V and 3 bases from J, leaving 13 bases between. This chain's CDR3 is CASSVGLLPTDTQYF. The CDR3 bases are TGTGCCAGCAGCGTGGGGCTTCTGCCAACAGATACGCAGTATTTT.

The chain couples TRBV20-1 to TRBJ1-2, with D possibly being TRBD1 (5 bases). The V gene's germline CDR1 is DFQATT and CDR2 SNEGSKA (reference sequence). CDR3 length equals 15 residues. V shed 3 bases and J shed 7 bases, with 21 bases lying between them. DNA of the CDR3: TGCAGTGCTAGTCTGGGGGGTTTTATTGGGACTGGCTACACCTTC. Its translation is CSASLGGFIGTGYTF.

This rearrangement joins TRBV7-2 to TRBJ1-1, with TRBD1 as a possible D gene (5 bases). Germline CDR1 and CDR2: SGHTA and FQGNSA. Trimming took off 2 bases at V and 2 bases at J, with 12 bases between the two ends. This CDR3 comprises 15 residues. CDR3 nucleotides: TGTGCCAGCAGCTTATTGCAGGGAGGAAACACTGAAGCTTTCTTT. This codes for CASSLLQGGNTEAFF.